Listed below are T cell receptor beta chains from one sample, sequenced in a study of blood T cell repertoires in COVID-19. TCRdb keeps only in-frame clones here, not all; method: immunoSEQ multiplex PCR. The repertoire consists of some 290,000 clones, with roughly 86% occurring once and the leading ten covering over 9%. Sequenced input: peripheral blood. These receptors all come from a woman between 25 and 40 years old with COVID-19, enrolled during active disease. The CDR3 runs from the conserved cysteine through the conserved F or W. The D gene is left open where the match is weak. Size is omitted from some rows. Given values are once, few, many or a class for expanded clones.

J gene,clone size,D gene,V gene,CDR3 DNA,CDR3 protein
TRBJ1-6,NA,NA,TRBV11-2,TGTGCCAGCAGCTTTTCTGTAGCCAATTCACCCCTCCACTTT,CASSFSVANSPLHF
TRBJ2-7,NA,NA,TRBV5-4,TGTGCCAGCTCCACGGGGTGGGAGCAGTACTTC,CASSTGWEQYF
TRBJ1-3,NA,NA,TRBV5-1,TGCGCCAGCAGCTTGGCCGGGGGCTCTGGAAACACCATATATTTT,CASSLAGGSGNTIYF
TRBJ2-7,once,NA,TRBV24-1,TGTGCCACCAGTGATTTGCCTAGCCCTACGGGTGCCTACGAGCAGTACTTC,CATSDLPSPTGAYEQYF
TRBJ2-7,NA,NA,TRBV5-6,TGTGCCAGCAGCTTGGTTACACCTCACGAGCAGTACTTC,CASSLVTPHEQYF
TRBJ1-5,NA,NA,TRBV5-1,TGCGCCAGCAGGGAGGGGAGTAGGGGCAATCAGCCCCAGCATTTT,CASREGSRGNQPQHF
TRBJ1-5,once,NA,TRBV19,TGTGCCAGTAGTAAGGGGTTGGGCAATCAGCCCCAGCATTTT,CASSKGLGNQPQHF
TRBJ1-1,NA,NA,TRBV30,TGTGCCTGGGCCAGGGGCACCGCTGAAGCTTTCTTT,CAWARGTAEAFF
TRBJ2-5,NA,NA,TRBV6-5,TGTGCCAGCAGTTACCCTAAGGGGAAAGGAGAGACCCAGTACTTC,CASSYPKGKGETQYF
TRBJ1-5,NA,NA,TRBV7-8,TGTGCCAGCAGCTTAGGGACTGGAAGTAATCAGCCCCAGCATTTT,CASSLGTGSNQPQHF
TRBJ1-4,NA,TRBD1,TRBV3-1/TRBV3-2,TGTGCCAGCAGAACAGGGGGAACTAATGAAAAACTGTTTTTT,CASRTGGTNEKLFF
TRBJ1-5,few,NA,TRBV27,TGTGCCAGCAGTTTTGGGGGGAACAATCAGCCCCAGCATTTT,CASSFGGNNQPQHF
TRBJ2-3,NA,NA,TRBV6-2/TRBV6-3,TGTGCCAGCAGCCCCGGGCTAGCTGGTACGCAGTATTTT,CASSPGLAGTQYF
TRBJ2-1,NA,NA,TRBV19,TGTGCCAGTAGTATATCTTCAGGGAGGAATGAGCAGTTCTTC,CASSISSGRNEQFF
TRBJ1-1,NA,NA,TRBV7-2,TGTGCCAGCAGCCCCCGTTGGCAGGGTCGAAGGAATTTCTTT,CASSPRWQGRRNFF
TRBJ2-6,NA,NA,TRBV2,TGTGCCAGCACGGATGGGAGCTCTGGGGCCAACGTCCTGACTTTC,CASTDGSSGANVLTF
TRBJ2-5,NA,TRBD2,TRBV5-1,TGCGCCAGCAGCTTGGCCCAGCTAGCGGGATTGGGACGAGAGACCCAGTACTTC,CASSLAQLAGLGRETQYF
TRBJ2-3,NA,NA,TRBV5-1,TGCGCCAGCAGCCAGAGCACAGATACGCAGTATTTT,CASSQSTDTQYF
TRBJ2-7,NA,TRBD2,TRBV9,TGTGCCAGCAGTCGAAGCGGGAGGTTCAACGAGCAGTACTTC,CASSRSGRFNEQYF
TRBJ2-1,NA,TRBD1,TRBV28,TGTGCCAGCAGCCCCGGGACAGGGGGCGTTGAGCAGTTCTTC,CASSPGTGGVEQFF
TRBJ2-7,NA,TRBD1,TRBV6-5,TGTGCCAGCAGTTACGGGCAGGGGGCCAACTCCTACGAGCAGTACTTC,CASSYGQGANSYEQYF
TRBJ2-2,NA,NA,TRBV19,TGTGCCAGTAGTAGTCCCGACAAAGTCGGGGAGCTGTTTTTT,CASSSPDKVGELFF
TRBJ2-7,NA,NA,TRBV1,TGCACCAGCAGCCAACTCGCTGGGACTAGCGTACCTCTCACCTACGAGCAGTACTTC,CTSSQLAGTSVPLTYEQYF
TRBJ2-7,NA,TRBD2,TRBV6-1,TGTGCCAGCAGTGAAGAGGTTAGCGGGGCCTACGAGCAGTACTTC,CASSEEVSGAYEQYF
TRBJ2-1,NA,NA,TRBV11-3,TGTGCCAGCAGCGCGGCTAGCGCGAACAATGAGCAGTTCTTC,CASSAASANNEQFF
TRBJ2-3,NA,NA,TRBV7-2,TGTGCCAGCAGCTCGCGGGACTCCACAGATACGCAGTATTTT,CASSSRDSTDTQYF
TRBJ2-1,NA,TRBD2,TRBV5-8,TGTGCCAGCAGTATATTCGGGAGGGTACACAATGAGCAGTTCTTC,CASSIFGRVHNEQFF
TRBJ2-3,once,TRBD2,TRBV5-6,TGTGCCAGCAGCTTGCTGCGCGGGAGAGGCACAGATACGCAGTATTTT,CASSLLRGRGTDTQYF
TRBJ2-7,few,NA,TRBV9,TGTGCCAGCAGCGCCGAGGCCTACGAGCAGTACTTC,CASSAEAYEQYF
TRBJ2-1,NA,TRBD1,TRBV6-4,TGTGCCAGCAGAGGCGGGACAGGGGACGAGCAGTTCTTC,CASRGGTGDEQFF
TRBJ1-1,NA,NA,TRBV4-1,TGCGCCAGCAGCCAAGATCAGGGCAGCATGAACACTGAAGCTTTCTTT,CASSQDQGSMNTEAFF
TRBJ2-7,NA,NA,TRBV7-3,TGTGCCAGCAGCTTAAATAGTGGGGCCGAGCAGTACTTC,CASSLNSGAEQYF
TRBJ2-7,NA,NA,TRBV10-2,TGCGCCAGCAGTGAGAACGGGGAAAAAGTCTACGAGCAGTACTTC,CASSENGEKVYEQYF
TRBJ2-7,NA,NA,TRBV5-1,TGCGCCAGCAGCCTGGAGCCCACCTACGAGCAGTACTTC,CASSLEPTYEQYF
TRBJ1-2,NA,TRBD1,TRBV6-5,TGTGCCAGCAGTTACTCGGACAGGGGCCGGGGCTACACCTTC,CASSYSDRGRGYTF
TRBJ1-5,NA,NA,TRBV29-1,TGCAGGCTTGGGTTCCCAGGGGATCAGCCCCAGCATTTT,CRLGFPGDQPQHF
TRBJ2-1,NA,NA,TRBV7-9,TGTGCCAGCAGTACGGTTTACAATGAGCAGTTCTTC,CASSTVYNEQFF
TRBJ1-4,NA,TRBD1,TRBV2,TGTGCCAGCAGTCCCCACCGGGACAGGGGCGAGGAAAAACTGTTTTTT,CASSPHRDRGEEKLFF
TRBJ2-3,NA,TRBD1,TRBV6-5,TGTGCCAGCGGTCAGACAGGGGGCGGCACAGATACGCAGTATTTT,CASGQTGGGTDTQYF
TRBJ2-7,once,TRBD1,TRBV10-3,TGTGCCATCAATTCGATCAACAGGACAGGGGTAAACGAGCAGTACTTC,CAINSINRTGVNEQYF
TRBJ2-2,NA,TRBD2,TRBV2,TGTGCCAGCAGAAGGACTAGCGGGAGTATCGGGGAGCTGTTTTTT,CASRRTSGSIGELFF